The table lists the clone carrying this TCR beta chain with many counts. Its antigen is not identified. Exclusion followed for patients with uncontrolled infection, other autoimmune disease, pregnancy or lactation. These data belong to a study of T cells in Graves' hyperthyroidism and ophthalmopathy. Overall study: Peripheral blood was drawn at first diagnosis, prior to all treatment. Study-wide results and limits: Progression to ophthalmopathy was predicted a median of 6.5 months early. The majority of expanded thyroid clonotypes above 0.001 also appeared in blood.

Regions amplified from RNA transcripts were the TCR beta CDR3 regions. The HTBI primer set was used in a first-round RT-PCR of the TCR CDR3. Each CDR3 protein is one row after TCRdb ran MiXCR on the multiplex PCR reads. The sample records 550,000 to 800,000 distinct CDR3 sequences, over 15% being singletons. This sequence originates from a man between 18 and 35 years old with Graves' hyperthyroidism. Sequencing used blood.

The CDR3 is CASTLLAGVHEQYF. The DNA for the CDR3 is TGTGCCAGCACTCTACTAGCGGGAGTGCACGAGCAGTACTTC. This chain joins TRBV7-2 and TRBJ2-7, with TRBD2 matching 11 bases. Germline CDR1 is SGHTA and CDR2 is FQGNSA. The J segment lost 5 bases and the V segment lost 7 bases, leaving 7 bases of the junction unmatched. CDR3 size: 14 residues.